The T cell receptor beta chain under discussion was sequenced for a study of neurological immune-mediated disorders. For the sorted libraries, 950,000 to 1,000,000 CD4+ or CD8+ T cells were used. Broader study findings: HTLV-1-associated myelopathy had the most TCR clonal expansion, while multiple sclerosis had the least, a level that fell below healthy controls.

Germline CDR1 is SGHAT and CDR2 is FQNNGV. Trimming took 2 bases from V and 4 from J, leaving 15 bases between them. This CDR3 region has 16 residues. cDNA synthesis was performed by 5'RACE with 10-nucleotide random UMIs. The output of every sequencing run, over 190 million TCR-beta sequences, came from 15-18 subjects. Via MiXCR, TCRdb re-called the 5' RACE reads, giving one row per CDR3 protein. The table records 15,000 to 20,000 distinct CDR3 sequences, over 8.5% of them present only once. Comments on this clonotype: Its target is unknown.

The sequenced sample consisted of CD8+ T cells from blood. The chain has TRBV11-2 and TRBJ2-1; D possibly matches TRBD1 or TRBD2 (5 bases each). This clonotype was obtained from a woman in her 50s in good health. CDR3 in amino acids: CASSLNRGPSYNEQFF. The CDR3 DNA reads as TGTGCCAGCAGCTTAAACCGGGGCCCGTCGTACAATGAGCAGTTCTTC.